The 27 T cell receptor beta chains reported below all come from one sample, sequenced in a study of blood T cell repertoires in COVID-19. Profiling relied on immunoSEQ multiplex PCR, and the TCRdb table lists in-frame clones only, not all of them. The data contain more than 300,000 clones, 87% of them singletons. What was sequenced was peripheral blood. All receptors come from a woman in her 30s with COVID-19, enrolled during active disease.

With respect to this clone: A much more abundant neighbour one base away suggests this may be a read error. The same CDR3 is also encoded by other DNA sequences in this sample. The rearrangement uses TRBV13 and TRBJ2-1; 7 positions agree with TRBD2. This CDR3 comprises 15 residues. After removal of 3 bases from V and 0 bases from J, the junction contained 2 bases not matched to a gene. Germline values: CDR1 PRHDT, CDR2 FYEKMQ (reference sequence). CDR3 DNA sequence: TGTGCCAGCAGCTTCGGGGGGAGCTCCTACAATGAGCAGTTCTTC. This translates into CASSFGGSSYNEQFF.

This chain links TRBV4-1 with TRBJ2-5; D perhaps matches TRBD2 (5 bases). The CDR3 runs 14 residues. Germline V CDR1 and CDR2: MGHRA, YSYEKL. Trimming removed 4 bases from V and 0 bases from J, with 9 bases in between. The chain's CDR3 is CASSRPGNQETQYF. The CDR3 region has the DNA TGCGCCAGCAGCCGCCCGGGGAACCAAGAGACCCAGTACTTC.

DNA of the CDR3: TGCGCCAGCAGCCAAGCCAGACAGGGGGGGACTGAAGCTTTCTTT. Protein product: CASSQARQGGTEAFF. The gene calls are TRBV4-3 and TRBJ1-1; the match to TRBD1 covers 9 bases. CDR1 is LGHNA and CDR2 is YSLEER in the germline V gene. After removal of 1 base from V and 5 bases from J, the junction contained 5 bases not matched to a gene. This CDR3 spans 15 amino acids.

This chain links TRBV30 with TRBJ2-7, with 9 bases fitting TRBD1. V lost 5 bases, J lost 2 bases, and 1 base stayed unmatched. The CDR3 extends over 12 amino acids. CDR1 GTSNPN and CDR2 SVGIG come from the germline V gene (reference sequence). The CDR3 spells CAWGQGPYEQYF. In DNA, the CDR3 is TGTGCCTGGGGACAGGGGCCCTACGAGCAGTACTTC. The whole variable domain, remainder taken from reference TRBV30 and TRBJ2-7, is SQTIHQWPATLVQPVGSPLSLECTVEGTSNPNLYWYRQAAGRGLQLLFYSVGIGQISSEVPQNLSASRPQDRQFILSSKKLLLSDSGFYLCAWGQGPYEQYFGPGTRLTVT.

The CDR3 is CASSLGQAVGMGEQYF. CDR3 DNA sequence: TGTGCCAGCAGCTTAGGGCAGGCTGTCGGGATGGGCGAGCAGTACTTC. V usage is TRBV11-2 and J usage is TRBJ2-7; TRBD2 might be the D (5 bases). With 1 base removed from V and 6 bases from J, the gap between germline ends came to 19 bases. Germline V gene lookup returns CDR1 SGHAT and CDR2 FQNNGV. The CDR3 loop spans 16 amino acids.

With regard to this clone: Other nucleotide sequences from this sample produce the same CDR3. The rearrangement uses TRBV28 and TRBJ1-2; D might be TRBD1 (6 bases). The CDR3 loop spans 13 amino acids. Trimming stripped 6 bases from V and 7 bases from J, with 15 bases between. CDR1 and CDR2 from the germline V gene are MDHEN and SYDVKM. CDR3 sequence: CASSQTGRGGYTF. DNA of the CDR3: TGTGCCAGCAGCCAAACAGGGAGAGGTGGCTACACCTTC.

The rearrangement joins TRBV5-1 to TRBJ2-1, with a weak D call TRBD2 (5 bases). The CDR3 length is 13 residues. The V end lost 0 bases, the J end lost 10 bases, and 11 bases lay between the germline ends. Germline V gene lookup returns CDR1 SGHRS and CDR2 YFSETQ. CDR3 protein: CASSLDLRREQFF. CDR3 bases: TGCGCCAGCAGCTTGGATTTGAGGAGGGAGCAGTTCTTC.

The V and J genes are TRBV28 and TRBJ1-2, with TRBD1 identical over 7 bases. This CDR3 contains 14 residues. The V segment lost 5 bases and the J segment 2 bases; nucleotides outside the gene matches: 5. CDR1 is MDHEN, CDR2 SYDVKM, per germline. CDR3 DNA: TGTGCCAGCAGTCCGACAGGGAACAACTATGGCTACACCTTC. Protein sequence: CASSPTGNNYGYTF.

The gene calls are TRBV6-6 and TRBJ2-7; unclear D gene. This CDR3 has 15 residues. Trimming shortened V by 2 bases and J by 2 bases, and 13 bases separated the two germline ends. Germline V CDR1 and CDR2: MNHNY, SVGAGI (reference sequence). CDR3 sequence reads: CASSYLSAAAYEQYF. The CDR3 DNA reads TGTGCCAGCAGTTACCTCTCGGCGGCAGCCTACGAGCAGTACTTC.

The V and J genes are TRBV30 and TRBJ1-6; 10 bases are shared with TRBD1. After removal of 3 bases from V and 6 bases from J, the junction contained 2 bases not matched to a gene. CDR3 length: 14 residues. Germline CDR1 GTSNPN, CDR2 SVGIG (reference sequence). This CDR3 is CAWRTGGGNSPLHF. CDR3 coding DNA: TGTGCCTGGAGGACAGGGGGCGGTAATTCACCCCTCCACTTT.

The chain recombines TRBV5-4 with TRBJ2-1; D perhaps matches TRBD2 (5 bases). Germline CDR1 is SGHNT and CDR2 is YYREEE (reference sequence). V was trimmed by 0 bases and J by 0 bases, leaving 10 bases between them. This CDR3 contains 16 residues. CDR3: CASSLETSLSYNEQFF. The DNA for the CDR3 is TGTGCCAGCAGCTTGGAAACTAGTCTCTCCTACAATGAGCAGTTCTTC.

The CDR3 spells CASSYSGGGFEQYF. The CDR3, as DNA: TGTGCCAGCAGTTACTCGGGAGGGGGGTTCGAGCAGTACTTC. The rearrangement uses TRBV6-6 and TRBJ2-7; TRBD2 is a possible D gene (7 bases). The germline V gene has CDR1 MNHNY and CDR2 SVGAGI (reference sequence). There are 14 residues in the CDR3. The V end lost 0 bases, the J end lost 6 bases, and 12 bases lay between the germline ends.

The chain recombines TRBV6-1 with TRBJ2-7; D is possibly TRBD2 (6 bases). The germline V gene has CDR1 MNHNS and CDR2 SASEGT. Trimming pared 4 bases from V and 0 bases from J, leaving 16 bases between. CDR3 length: 16 residues. The CDR3 bases are TGTGCCAGCAGTGGACTAGGTACAGTTAGCTCCTACGAGCAGTACTTC. Its translation is CASSGLGTVSSYEQYF.

The chain couples TRBV29-1 to TRBJ1-1; 7 bases match TRBD1. V gave up 1 base and J gave up 5 bases; unmatched junction bases: 4. This CDR3 spans 13 amino acids. Germline V lookup: CDR1 SQVTM, CDR2 ANQGSEA. As DNA, the CDR3 is TGCAGCGTTGAAGGACAGGGAGGAACTGAAGCTTTCTTT. Translated, it gives CSVEGQGGTEAFF.

The chain employs TRBV5-1 and TRBJ2-2; TRBD1 is a possible D gene (5 bases). CDR3 length: 15 residues. V lost 3 bases, J lost 6 bases, and 15 bases lay in between. Germline-derived CDR1 and CDR2 are SGHRS and YFSETQ. The CDR3 DNA is TGCGCCAGCAGCTCAGGGTGGGGCGACGCCGGGGAGCTGTTTTTT. This codes for CASSSGWGDAGELFF. Full variable domain (rest looked up from reference TRBV5-1 and TRBJ2-2): KAGVTQTPRYLIKTRGQQVTLSCSPISGHRSVSWYQQTPGQGLQFLFEYFSETQRNKGNFPGRFSGRQFSNSRSEMNVSTLELGDSALYLCASSSGWGDAGELFFGEGSRLTVL.

The genes are TRBV5-1 and TRBJ2-7; 14 bases agree with TRBD2. V lost 5 bases and J lost 0; bases outside the gene matches: 4. Germline CDR1 reads SGHRS; CDR2 reads YFSETQ. The CDR3 has 16 residues. As DNA, the CDR3 is TGCGCCAGCAGACCGGGACTAGCGGGAGACTCCTACGAGCAGTACTTC. This encodes CASRPGLAGDSYEQYF.

The gene calls are TRBV3-1 (or the pseudogene TRBV3-2) and TRBJ1-1, with 8 nucleotides matching TRBD1. This CDR3 spans 17 amino acids. J gave up 2 bases and V 4 bases, and 12 bases lay outside the gene matches. Germline V CDR1 and CDR2: LGHDT, YNNKEL (reference sequence). The DNA of the CDR3 is TGTGCCAGCAGCCCTACTTGGACAGGGAAAGGAAACACTGAAGCTTTCTTT. This gives the protein CASSPTWTGKGNTEAFF.

This sequence joins TRBV19 and TRBJ2-2; TRBD2 is a possible D gene (6 bases). Trimming left V 6 bases short and J 7 bases short, with 21 bases between. The CDR3 is 16 amino acids. CDR1 and CDR2 (germline): LNHDA, SQIVND (reference sequence). The CDR3 sequence: CASRPPGGRFNGELFF. In DNA, the CDR3 is TGTGCCAGTAGACCCCCCGGTGGGAGGTTTAACGGGGAGCTGTTTTTT.

The rearrangement uses TRBV3-1 (or the pseudogene TRBV3-2) and TRBJ2-2; D ambiguous. The CDR3 runs 13 residues. Trimming removed 1 base from V and 6 bases from J, with 6 bases in between. Germline CDR1 and CDR2: LGHDT and YNNKEL (reference sequence). CDR3 sequence (DNA): TGTGCCAGCAGCCAAGGGCCACCCGGGGAGCTGTTTTTT. It is translated as CASSQGPPGELFF.

The chain combines TRBV28 with TRBJ2-1; the match to TRBD2 covers 10 bases. Trimming cost V 6 bases and J 1 base; bases outside gene matches: 24. This CDR3 has 22 residues. In germline, CDR1 is MDHEN, CDR2 SYDVKM. CDR3 sequence: CASRPSDPTRGTSALSYNEQFF. The DNA for the CDR3 is TGTGCCAGCAGGCCGTCAGACCCGACAAGAGGGACTAGCGCATTATCCTACAATGAGCAGTTCTTC.

This clone was detected only a few times. This rearrangement joins TRBV9 to TRBJ1-1, with TRBD1 matching 10 bases. The CDR3 has 18 residues. Germline CDR1 reads SGDLS; CDR2 reads YYNGEE. V gave up 6 bases and J gave up 0 bases; unmatched junction bases: 14. The CDR3 nucleotides read TGTGCCAGCAACCGGGGTCCCGGGACAGGGGCCATGAACACTGAAGCTTTCTTT. Its protein is CASNRGPGTGAMNTEAFF.

This sequence joins TRBV5-4 and TRBJ1-2, with a weak D call TRBD1 (6 bases). V gave up 4 bases and J gave up 7 bases, with 29 bases separating them. This CDR3 spans 18 amino acids. CDR1 and CDR2 from the germline V gene are SGHNT and YYREEE (reference sequence). In DNA form, the CDR3 reads TGTGCCAGCAGCCGAGACCCTACACCCTCGGACAGTTCTGGTGGCTACACCTTC. Translating gives CASSRDPTPSDSSGGYTF. Complete variable domain (other parts from reference TRBV5-4 and TRBJ1-2): ETGVTQSPTHLIKTRGQQVTLRCSSQSGHNTVSWYQQALGQGPQFIFQYYREEENGRGNFPPRFSGLQFPNYSSELNVNALELDDSALYLCASSRDPTPSDSSGGYTFGSGTRLTVV.

The chain combines TRBV2 with TRBJ1-5; TRBD1 is a possible D gene (5 bases). The CDR3 has 17 amino acids. V was cut by 0 bases and J by 1 base, with 13 bases left in between. CDR1 is SNHLY, CDR2 FYNNEI, per germline. CDR3 sequence (DNA): TGTGCCAGCAGTGAAGCCGGGGGTACCTTGAGCAATCAGCCCCAGCATTTT. Translation: CASSEAGGTLSNQPQHF.

This chain connects TRBV5-7 to TRBJ2-1, with TRBD2 matching over 11 bases. TRBV5-7 is recorded as an ORF, its role being uncertain. CDR3 size: 16 residues. The junction had 10 bases not matched to a gene; V was cut back by 3 bases and J by 8 bases. The CDR3 region has the DNA TGTGCCAGCAGCTCCCCTACTAGCGGGAGATTATATGAGCAGTTCTTC. Its translation: CASSSPTSGRLYEQFF.

This chain uses TRBV3-1 (or the pseudogene TRBV3-2) with TRBJ1-2; possible D gene TRBD1, 5 bases. Germline loops: CDR1 LGHDT, CDR2 YNNKEL (reference sequence). The CDR3 consists of 19 residues. V lost 2 bases to trimming and J lost 8 bases, with 30 bases between them. CDR3 in DNA: TGTGCCAGCAGCCAACTTCCCATAGACAGACCCCCTCTCCCCCTGGGCTACACCTTC. Protein sequence: CASSQLPIDRPPLPLGYTF.

The V call is TRBV10-1, the J call TRBJ2-3; D ambiguous. The CDR3 sequence is 11 residues long. The germline gives CDR1 WNHNN, CDR2 SYGVQD (reference sequence). The V gene lost 10 bases and the J gene lost 6 bases, with 11 bases spanning the gap. For the CDR3, the DNA is TGCGCCACCGATTATGCGGATACGCAGTATTTT. As protein: CATDYADTQYF.

CDR3 DNA sequence: TGCGCCACTTCAGACGGGGCGAGGGACTGGGAGACCCAGTACTTC. It codes for CATSDGARDWETQYF. The chain combines TRBV5-1 with TRBJ2-5; a weak D match, TRBD2 (6 bases). Germline CDR1 and CDR2: SGHRS and YFSETQ. Between the trimmed V and J ends, which lost 9 bases and 5 bases, there was a span of 23 bases. CDR3 size: 15 residues. The full variable domain, in which reference TRBV5-1 and TRBJ2-5 provide the parts outside the CDR3, is KAGVTQTPRYLIKTRGQQVTLSCSPISGHRSVSWYQQTPGQGLQFLFEYFSETQRNKGNFPGRFSGRQFSNSRSEMNVSTLELGDSALYLCATSDGARDWETQYFGPGTRLLVL.